This T cell receptor beta chain comes out of a study of post-analysis software for immune sequencing data. Broader study findings: The study found TRBV5-6, TRBV5-1 and TRBV20-1 among roughly 5 TRBV segments more frequent in patients than controls. Multiple sclerosis patients had significantly lower normalized Chao1 diversity than controls. Clustering by F measure revealed strong co-clustering among samples prepared together in one batch.

The CDR3 extends over 14 amino acids. Germline loops: CDR1 MNHEY, CDR2 SVGAGI. V was clipped by 1 base and J by 3 bases, with 6 bases between them. Presence of unique molecular identifiers characterized the TCR beta cDNA libraries. MiXCR was run by TCRdb on the PCR reads, yielding one entry per CDR3 protein. The sample lists some 700,000 distinct CDR3 sequences, over 45% occurring once. With regard to this clonotype: No antigen is known for it.

This TCR was recovered from a girl aged 2 to 10 with multiple sclerosis. This sequence joins TRBV6-5 and TRBJ2-2; D is undetermined. Sequencing input: blood. CDR3 protein: CASSYWLHTGELFF. In DNA, the CDR3 is TGTGCCAGCAGTTACTGGCTGCACACCGGGGAGCTGTTTTTT.